One sample yielded the 25 T cell receptor beta chains listed below, sequenced in a study of T cells in Graves' hyperthyroidism and ophthalmopathy. TCR beta CDR3 region amplification was performed from RNA transcripts. Initially, a first-round RT-PCR of the TCR CDR3 employed the HTBI primer set. TCRdb analysed the multiplex PCR reads with MiXCR anew, one entry per CDR3 protein. This sample has some 400,000 distinct CDR3 sequences; approximately 15% occur once, and the top ten carry about a fifth. Material: blood. The source of these receptors is a man aged 30 to 39 with Graves' hyperthyroidism that later progressed to Graves' ophthalmopathy.

This clonotype was picked up many times. The V and J genes are TRBV10-3 and TRBJ2-2, with D unclear. Germline assignment: CDR1 ENHRY and CDR2 SYGVKD. With 0 bases removed from V and 1 base from J, the gap between germline ends came to 9 bases. The CDR3 loop spans 16 amino acids. CDR3 nucleotide sequence: TGTGCCATCAGTGAGTCCCTGACTGGGAACACCGGGGAGCTGTTTTTT. Its protein is CAISESLTGNTGELFF.

The rearrangement uses TRBV12-3 or TRBV12-4 and TRBJ1-6, with 8 nucleotides matching TRBD1. The CDR3 is made up of 14 amino acids. Trimming cost V 4 bases and J 10 bases; bases outside gene matches: 6. This CDR3 is CASSWTGSSSPLHF. CDR3 DNA: TGTGCCAGCAGTTGGACAGGGTCAAGCTCACCCCTCCACTTT.

This clonotype was seen a few times. J is TRBJ1-6 and V is TRBV6-1, with 7 bases aligning to TRBD1. Unmatched junction bases numbered 9, after V lost 8 bases and J lost 5 bases. Germline CDR1 reads MNHNS; CDR2 reads SASEGT. The CDR3 is made up of 15 amino acids. The CDR3 region is CASSVVGGDNSPLHF. The CDR3 nucleotides are TGTGCCAGCTCGGTGGTAGGGGGCGATAATTCACCCCTCCACTTT.

The chain couples TRBV5-1 to TRBJ2-1; D may correspond to TRBD1 or TRBD2 (6 bases each). V was clipped by 4 bases and J by 0 bases, with 14 bases between them. The CDR3 is 16 residues long. Germline V gene data show CDR1 as SGHRS and CDR2 as YFSETQ. The DNA of the CDR3 is TGCGCCAGCAGCCCTGACGAGGGGGGCTCCTACAATGAGCAGTTCTTC. Its protein product is CASSPDEGGSYNEQFF.

This clonotype has at least ten counts. The chain couples TRBV12-3 or TRBV12-4 to TRBJ1-6; 8 nucleotides agree with TRBD1. J gave up 12 bases and V 6 bases, and 13 bases lay outside the gene matches. The CDR3 consists of 15 residues. The CDR3 here is CASSVGTGKLQPLHF. DNA for the CDR3: TGTGCCAGCAGCGTAGGGACAGGAAAGTTACAACCCCTCCACTTT.

Many counts were recorded for this clonotype. The V call is TRBV7-9, the J call TRBJ2-1, with 12 bases matching TRBD2. Germline assignment: CDR1 SEHNR and CDR2 FQNEAQ (reference sequence). The ends lost 2 bases at V and 7 bases at J; junction bases unmatched: 6. The CDR3 length is 16 residues. This chain's CDR3 is CASSLRTSGEGNEQFF. The CDR3 region has the DNA TGTGCCAGCAGCTTAAGGACTAGCGGGGAGGGGAATGAGCAGTTCTTC. The whole variable domain, filled in from reference TRBV7-9 and TRBJ2-1, reads DTGVSQNPRHKITKRGQNVTFRCDPISEHNRLYWYRQTLGQGPEFLTYFQNEAQLEKSRLLSDRFSAERPKGSFSTLEIQRTEQGDSAMYLCASSLRTSGEGNEQFFGPGTRLTVL.

At least ten counts were recorded for this clonotype. The chain is built from TRBV5-1 and TRBJ1-2; D might be TRBD1 (5 bases). The V and J ends lost 5 bases and 6 bases respectively, with 14 bases between them. Germline V lookup: CDR1 SGHRS, CDR2 YFSETQ. The CDR3 contains 13 residues. The CDR3 sequence is CASRPTRENGYTF. In DNA, the CDR3 is TGCGCCAGCAGGCCAACCAGGGAAAATGGCTACACCTTC.

V usage is TRBV5-1 and J usage is TRBJ2-7; D tentatively fits TRBD1 or TRBD2 (6 bases each). V was cut by 3 bases and J by 2 bases, with 12 bases left in between. CDR3 length: 14 amino acids. The V gene's germline CDR1 is SGHRS and CDR2 YFSETQ. The CDR3 is CASSWGGGPYEQYF. The CDR3, as DNA: TGCGCCAGCAGCTGGGGTGGGGGGCCCTACGAGCAGTACTTC.

This clonotype was picked up many times. The chain combines TRBV6-5 with TRBJ2-3, with 10 bases aligning to TRBD1. The CDR3 sequence is 16 residues long. V gave up 2 bases and J gave up 7 bases; unmatched junction bases: 9. Germline CDR1 is MNHEY and CDR2 is SVGAGI. The CDR3 DNA follows: TGTGCCAGCAGTTACCCGGCCGGGACAGGGGCGTATACGCAGTATTTT. Translation gives CASSYPAGTGAYTQYF.

The chain joins TRBV9 to TRBJ2-6; D remains unclear. Germline V gene sequence: CDR1 SGDLS, CDR2 YYNGEE. V lost 4 bases to trimming and J lost 0 bases, with 5 bases between them. This CDR3 contains 14 residues. The CDR3 sequence is CASSTRSGANVLTF. Here the CDR3 DNA reads TGTGCCAGCAGCACCCGCTCTGGGGCCAACGTCCTGACTTTC. Based on the CDR3 plus reference TRBV9 and TRBJ2-6, the full variable domain is DSGVTQTPKHLITATGQRVTLRCSPRSGDLSVYWYQQSLDQGLQFLIQYYNGEERAKGNILERFSAQQFPDLHSELNLSSLELGDSALYFCASSTRSGANVLTFGAGSRLTVL.

This clonotype has a count of ten or more. The gene calls are TRBV6-1 and TRBJ1-2; TRBD1 aligns across 7 bases. The length of the CDR3 is 15 residues. The germline V gene has CDR1 MNHNS and CDR2 SASEGT. With V trimmed by 6 bases and J by 2 bases, 9 bases remained unmatched. CDR3 nucleotide sequence: TGTGCCAGCAGGGCCGCGAGGACAGGCAACTATGGCTACACCTTC. Protein: CASRAARTGNYGYTF.

A remark on this clonotype: A much larger clone is a single base away; this may be a read error. The chain uses TRBV10-3 and TRBJ1-4, with TRBD1 matching over 11 bases. V gave up 8 bases and J gave up 6 bases; unmatched junction bases: 5. This CDR3 has 14 residues. The germline gives CDR1 ENHRY, CDR2 SYGVKD. Here the CDR3 reads CAISGQGADEKLFF. CDR3 nucleotide sequence: TGTGCCATCTCAGGACAGGGGGCTGATGAAAAACTGTTTTTT.

The V gene is TRBV15, the J gene TRBJ1-5, with D possibly being TRBD1 (5 bases). V lost 0 bases and J lost 4, with 10 bases in between. Germline CDR1 LNHNV, CDR2 YYDKDF (reference sequence). The CDR3 consists of 15 residues. The CDR3 here is CATSRDRGVNQPQHF. As DNA, the CDR3 is TGTGCCACCAGCAGAGATAGGGGCGTAAATCAGCCCCAGCATTTT.

This clonotype was detected ten times or more. V is TRBV27 and J is TRBJ2-3; 8 bases line up with TRBD2. The junction had 3 bases not matched to a gene; V was cut back by 1 base and J by 3 bases. Germline values: CDR1 MNHEY, CDR2 SMNVEV (reference sequence). CDR3 size: 15 residues. Here the CDR3 reads CASSLFRGGTDTQYF. The CDR3 DNA follows: TGTGCCAGCAGTTTATTTCGGGGGGGTACAGATACGCAGTATTTT.

The V gene is TRBV10-3, the J gene TRBJ1-4; the D is unclear. CDR1 ENHRY and CDR2 SYGVKD come from the germline V gene. Trimming removed 5 bases at V and 0 bases at J, with 7 bases between. There are 14 residues in the CDR3. The CDR3 is CAISPIATNEKLFF. The CDR3 DNA follows: TGTGCCATCAGTCCCATAGCAACTAATGAAAAACTGTTTTTT.

Concerning this clonotype: A read error may be the cause here, since a much bigger clone is one base away. The rearrangement joins TRBV11-1 to TRBJ2-7, with 8 bases aligning to TRBD2. Germline CDR1 is SGHAT and CDR2 is FQDESV (reference sequence). The length of the CDR3 is 15 residues. The CDR3 is CAGSLGVAGTYEQYF. The CDR3 DNA sequence: TGTGCCGGCAGCTTAGGTGTAGCGGGGACCTACGAGCAGTACTTC.

The chain joins TRBV30 to TRBJ2-3, with TRBD2 matching 7 bases. This CDR3 region has 16 residues. Per germline, CDR1 GTSNPN and CDR2 SVGIG (reference sequence). Trimming took 2 bases from V and 2 from J; bases not matched to a gene: 10. CDR3 loop: CAWSPLGAGVTDTQYF. The CDR3 nucleotides read TGTGCCTGGAGTCCCCTGGGCGCGGGGGTCACAGATACGCAGTATTTT.

This chain joins TRBV18 and TRBJ1-5; D call uncertain. Germline assignment: CDR1 KGHSH and CDR2 LQKENI. The CDR3 runs 16 residues. Trimming left V 2 bases short and J 4 bases short, with 15 bases between. CDR3 amino acids: CASSPIGVYHNQPQHF. In DNA form, the CDR3 reads TGTGCCAGCTCACCAATCGGGGTTTACCATAATCAGCCCCAGCATTTT.

This clonotype has more than one count but fewer than ten. The chain recombines TRBV29-1 with TRBJ2-5; no clear D. Germline V CDR1 and CDR2: SQVTM, ANQGSEA. CDR3 length: 11 residues. Trimming removed 7 bases from V and 5 bases from J, with 11 bases in between. The CDR3 nucleotides are TGCAGCGCCACTGTTTGGGAGACCCAGTACTTC. This sequence encodes CSATVWETQYF.

At least ten counts were recorded for this clonotype. The chain joins TRBV5-5 to TRBJ2-7; D ambiguous. The CDR3 runs to 12 residues. Trimming pared 5 bases from V and 6 bases from J, leaving 12 bases between. Germline lookup yields CDR1 SGHKS and CDR2 YYEKEE (reference sequence). The CDR3 bases are TGTGCCAGCAGTCCTACGGGTTTCGAGCAGTACTTC. As protein: CASSPTGFEQYF.

This clonotype was recorded a few times. The genes are TRBV4-1 and TRBJ2-5, with TRBD2 matching 10 bases. The V gene's germline CDR1 is MGHRA and CDR2 YSYEKL. The CDR3 runs 15 residues. Germline trimming cut 1 base from V and 4 bases from J; bases unmatched to any gene: 3. CDR3 sequence: CASSQGSGGRETQYF. CDR3 nucleotides: TGCGCCAGCAGCCAAGGTAGCGGGGGGCGAGAGACCCAGTACTTC.

The V gene is TRBV7-9, the J gene TRBJ2-5; perhaps D is TRBD1 or TRBD2 (5 bases each). This CDR3 has 17 residues. Germline V gene sequence: CDR1 SEHNR, CDR2 FQNEAQ (reference sequence). Between the trimmed V and J ends, which lost 4 bases and 3 bases, there was a span of 21 bases. The CDR3 DNA reads TGTGCCAGCAGCTCTCTCCCGGGACGGGGTCGGGAAGAGACCCAGTACTTC. This sequence encodes CASSSLPGRGREETQYF.

This clonotype was detected many times. V usage is TRBV10-1 and J usage is TRBJ1-1; D perhaps matches TRBD1 (5 bases). Germline CDR1 and CDR2: WNHNN and SYGVQD (reference sequence). The CDR3 runs 14 residues. V lost 4 bases, J lost 1 base, and 10 bases lay in between. The CDR3 here is CASSGSGPNTEAFF. In DNA, the CDR3 is TGCGCCAGCAGTGGTTCGGGGCCGAACACTGAAGCTTTCTTT.

The chain carries TRBV12-3 or TRBV12-4 and TRBJ1-6, with no clear D. Trimming took off 6 bases at V and 9 bases at J, with 15 bases between the two ends. This CDR3 contains 14 residues. DNA of the CDR3: TGTGCCAGCAGCCCCGATAAGATAGGTTCACCCCTCCACTTT. Amino acid sequence: CASSPDKIGSPLHF.

This chain links TRBV30 with TRBJ1-3; D unclear. Germline values: CDR1 GTSNPN, CDR2 SVGIG (reference sequence). V dropped 2 bases and J dropped 0 bases, with 23 bases sitting between them. The CDR3 has 19 residues. CDR3 DNA sequence: TGTGCCTGGAGTAGTGTGGTCACAGCCACTCACTACTCTGGAAACACCATATATTTT. It encodes CAWSSVVTATHYSGNTIYF.